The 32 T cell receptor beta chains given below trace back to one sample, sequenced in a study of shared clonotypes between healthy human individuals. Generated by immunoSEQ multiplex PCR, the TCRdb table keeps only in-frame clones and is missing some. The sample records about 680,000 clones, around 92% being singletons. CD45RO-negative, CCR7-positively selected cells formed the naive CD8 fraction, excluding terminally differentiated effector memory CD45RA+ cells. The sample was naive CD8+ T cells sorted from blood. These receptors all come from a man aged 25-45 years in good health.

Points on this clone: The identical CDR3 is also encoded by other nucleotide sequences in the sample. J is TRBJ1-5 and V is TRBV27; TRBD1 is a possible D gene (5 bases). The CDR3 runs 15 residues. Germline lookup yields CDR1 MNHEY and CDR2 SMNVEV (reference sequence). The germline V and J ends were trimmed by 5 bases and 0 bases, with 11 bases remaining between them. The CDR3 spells CASSPGTDSNQPQHF. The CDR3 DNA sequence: TGTGCCAGCAGTCCCGGGACGGATAGCAATCAGCCCCAGCATTTT.

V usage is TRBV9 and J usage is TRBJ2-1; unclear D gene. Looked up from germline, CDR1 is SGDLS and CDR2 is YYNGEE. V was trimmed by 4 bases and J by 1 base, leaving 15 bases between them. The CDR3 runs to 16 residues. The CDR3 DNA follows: TGTGCCAGCAGCAAAAGCCCAGACCATTCCTACAATGAGCAGTTCTTC. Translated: CASSKSPDHSYNEQFF.

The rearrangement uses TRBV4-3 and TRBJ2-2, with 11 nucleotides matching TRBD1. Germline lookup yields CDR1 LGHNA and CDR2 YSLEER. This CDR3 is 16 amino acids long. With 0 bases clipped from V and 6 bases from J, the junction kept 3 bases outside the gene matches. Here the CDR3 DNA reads TGCGCCAGCAGCCAAGATGTGGGACAGGGGGCCGGGGAGCTGTTTTTT. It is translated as CASSQDVGQGAGELFF.

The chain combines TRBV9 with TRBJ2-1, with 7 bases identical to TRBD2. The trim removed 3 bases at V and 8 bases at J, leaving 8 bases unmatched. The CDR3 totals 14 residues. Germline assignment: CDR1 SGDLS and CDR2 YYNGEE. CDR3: CASSGGGKADEQFF. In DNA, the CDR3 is TGTGCCAGCAGCGGGGGAGGGAAGGCGGATGAGCAGTTCTTC.

CDR3 DNA sequence: TGTGCCAGCAGCTCCGGGACAGGGATTTACGAGCAGTACTTC. This translates into CASSSGTGIYEQYF. The chain uses TRBV7-9 and TRBJ2-7, with 9 bases lining up with TRBD1. The CDR3 length is 14 residues. The V gene's germline CDR1 is SEHNR and CDR2 FQNEAQ (reference sequence). The trim removed 4 bases at V and 4 bases at J, leaving 5 bases unmatched. Drawing the rest from reference TRBV7-9 and TRBJ2-7, the complete variable domain is DTGVSQNPRHKITKRGQNVTFRCDPISEHNRLYWYRQTLGQGPEFLTYFQNEAQLEKSRLLSDRFSAERPKGSFSTLEIQRTEQGDSAMYLCASSSGTGIYEQYFGPGTRLTVT.

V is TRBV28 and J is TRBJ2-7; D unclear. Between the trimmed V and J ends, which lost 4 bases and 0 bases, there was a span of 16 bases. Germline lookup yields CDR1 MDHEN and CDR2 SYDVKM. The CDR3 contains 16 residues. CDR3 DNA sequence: TGTGCCAGCAGTTCAACTATAGGAAGCAACTCCTACGAGCAGTACTTC. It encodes CASSSTIGSNSYEQYF.

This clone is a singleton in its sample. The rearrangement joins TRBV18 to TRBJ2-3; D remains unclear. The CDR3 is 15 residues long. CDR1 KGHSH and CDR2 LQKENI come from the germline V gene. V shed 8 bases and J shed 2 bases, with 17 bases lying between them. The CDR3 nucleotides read TGTGCCAGCCACCCCGCAGCGTGGGCCACAGATACGCAGTATTTT. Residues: CASHPAAWATDTQYF.

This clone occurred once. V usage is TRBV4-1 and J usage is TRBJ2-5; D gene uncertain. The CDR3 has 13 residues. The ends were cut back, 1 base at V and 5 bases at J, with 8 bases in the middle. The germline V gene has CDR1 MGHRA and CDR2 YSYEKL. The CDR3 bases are TGCGCCAGCAGCCAAGTAGGGTCTGAGACCCAGTACTTC. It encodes CASSQVGSETQYF.

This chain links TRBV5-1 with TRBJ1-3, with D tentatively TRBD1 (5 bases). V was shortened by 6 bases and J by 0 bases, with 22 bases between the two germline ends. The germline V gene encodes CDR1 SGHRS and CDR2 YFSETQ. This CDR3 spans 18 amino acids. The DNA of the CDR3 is TGCGCCAGCACGGGGTCGGCGACGGGGCCTTACTCTGGAAACACCATATATTTT. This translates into CASTGSATGPYSGNTIYF.

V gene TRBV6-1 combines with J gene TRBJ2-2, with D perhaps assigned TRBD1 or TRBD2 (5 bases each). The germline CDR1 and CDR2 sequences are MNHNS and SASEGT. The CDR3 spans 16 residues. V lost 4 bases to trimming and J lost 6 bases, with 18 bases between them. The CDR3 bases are TGTGCCAGCAGTGTCTATCCGGGACCCTCGGCCGGGGAGCTGTTTTTT. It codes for CASSVYPGPSAGELFF.

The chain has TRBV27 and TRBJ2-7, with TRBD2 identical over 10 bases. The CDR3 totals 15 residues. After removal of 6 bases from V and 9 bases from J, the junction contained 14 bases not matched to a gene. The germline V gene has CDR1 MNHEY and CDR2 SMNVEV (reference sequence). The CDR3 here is CASRILAGGSGVQYF. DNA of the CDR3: TGTGCCAGCAGGATTTTAGCGGGAGGCTCTGGGGTGCAGTACTTC.

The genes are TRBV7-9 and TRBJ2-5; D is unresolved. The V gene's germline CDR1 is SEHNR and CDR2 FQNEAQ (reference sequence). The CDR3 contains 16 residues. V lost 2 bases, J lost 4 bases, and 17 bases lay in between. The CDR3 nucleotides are TGTGCCAGCAGCTTAATCGGCTTGTCTAGTTCAGAGACCCAGTACTTC. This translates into CASSLIGLSSSETQYF.

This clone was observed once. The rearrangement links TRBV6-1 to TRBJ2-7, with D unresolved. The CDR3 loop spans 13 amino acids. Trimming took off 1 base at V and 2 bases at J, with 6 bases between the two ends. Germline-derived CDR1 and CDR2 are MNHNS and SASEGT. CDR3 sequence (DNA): TGTGCCAGCAGTGAAGTCAGCGCCTACGAGCAGTACTTC. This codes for CASSEVSAYEQYF.

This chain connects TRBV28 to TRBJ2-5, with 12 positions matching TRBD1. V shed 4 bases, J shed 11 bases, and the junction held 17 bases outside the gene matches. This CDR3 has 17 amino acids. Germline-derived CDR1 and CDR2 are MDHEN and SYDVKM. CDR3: CASSSSFRDRGLKEQYF. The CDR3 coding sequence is TGTGCCAGCAGTTCGAGTTTCCGGGACAGGGGGCTCAAGGAGCAGTACTTC.

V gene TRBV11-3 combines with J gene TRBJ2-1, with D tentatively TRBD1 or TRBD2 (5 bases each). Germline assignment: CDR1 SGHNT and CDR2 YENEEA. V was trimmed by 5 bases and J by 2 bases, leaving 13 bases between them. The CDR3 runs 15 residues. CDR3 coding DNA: TGTGCCAGCAGCCGAGGGGTGCCCGCCTACAATGAGCAGTTCTTC. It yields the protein CASSRGVPAYNEQFF.

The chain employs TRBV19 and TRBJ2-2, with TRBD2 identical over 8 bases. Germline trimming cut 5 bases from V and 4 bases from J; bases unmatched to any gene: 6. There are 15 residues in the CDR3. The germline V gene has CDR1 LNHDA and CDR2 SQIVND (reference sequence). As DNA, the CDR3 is TGTGCCAGTAGTTTCACTAGCGGACCCACCGGGGAGCTGTTTTTT. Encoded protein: CASSFTSGPTGELFF.

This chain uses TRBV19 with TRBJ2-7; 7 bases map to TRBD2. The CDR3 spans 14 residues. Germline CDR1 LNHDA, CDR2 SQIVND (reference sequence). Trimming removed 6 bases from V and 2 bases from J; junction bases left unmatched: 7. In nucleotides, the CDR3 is TGTGCCAGTAGCCACGCTAGCGGTGCCTACGAGCAGTACTTC. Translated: CASSHASGAYEQYF.

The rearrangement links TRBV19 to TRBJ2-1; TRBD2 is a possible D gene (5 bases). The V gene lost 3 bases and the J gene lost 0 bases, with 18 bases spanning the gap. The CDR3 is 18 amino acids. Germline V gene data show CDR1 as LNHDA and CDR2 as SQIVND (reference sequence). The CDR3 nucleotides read TGTGCCAGTAGTATCGGGGAAAGCCGCCGGAGCTCCTACAATGAGCAGTTCTTC. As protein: CASSIGESRRSSYNEQFF.

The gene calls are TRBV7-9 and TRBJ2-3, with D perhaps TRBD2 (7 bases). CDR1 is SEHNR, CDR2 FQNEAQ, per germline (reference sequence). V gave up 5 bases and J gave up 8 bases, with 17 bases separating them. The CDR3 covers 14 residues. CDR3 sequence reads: CASSERGGIFTQYF. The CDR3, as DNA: TGTGCCAGCAGCGAAAGGGGGGGAATATTTACGCAGTATTTT.

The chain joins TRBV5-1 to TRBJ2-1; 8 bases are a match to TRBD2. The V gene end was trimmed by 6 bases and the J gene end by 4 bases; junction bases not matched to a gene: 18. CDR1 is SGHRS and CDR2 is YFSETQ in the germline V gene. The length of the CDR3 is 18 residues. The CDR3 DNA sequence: TGCGCCAGCAAGCCTAACGCCCGGACTAGCTCATTGTACAATGAGCAGTTCTTC. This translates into CASKPNARTSSLYNEQFF.

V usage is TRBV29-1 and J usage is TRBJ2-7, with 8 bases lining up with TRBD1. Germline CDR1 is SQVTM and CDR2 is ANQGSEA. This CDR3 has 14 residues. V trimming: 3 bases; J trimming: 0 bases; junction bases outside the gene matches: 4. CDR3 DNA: TGCAGCGTTGAGGGACAGGACGACTCCTACGAGCAGTACTTC. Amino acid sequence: CSVEGQDDSYEQYF.

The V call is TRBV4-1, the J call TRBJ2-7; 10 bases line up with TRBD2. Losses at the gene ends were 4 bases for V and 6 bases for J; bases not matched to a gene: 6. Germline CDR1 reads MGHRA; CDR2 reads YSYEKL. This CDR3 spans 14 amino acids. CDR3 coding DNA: TGCGCCAGCAGCCGGCGAGCGGGAGGGCCCGAGCAGTACTTC. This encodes CASSRRAGGPEQYF.

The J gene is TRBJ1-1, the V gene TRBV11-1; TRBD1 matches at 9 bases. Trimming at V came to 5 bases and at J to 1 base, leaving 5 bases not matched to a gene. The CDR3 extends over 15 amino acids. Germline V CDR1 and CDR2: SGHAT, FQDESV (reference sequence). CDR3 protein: CASSPRDRANTEAFF. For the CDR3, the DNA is TGTGCCAGCAGCCCCCGGGACAGGGCGAACACTGAAGCTTTCTTT.

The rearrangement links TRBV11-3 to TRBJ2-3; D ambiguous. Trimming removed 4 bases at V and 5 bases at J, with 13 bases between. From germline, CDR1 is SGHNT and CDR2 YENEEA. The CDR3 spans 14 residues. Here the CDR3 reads CASSSSTGRDTQYF. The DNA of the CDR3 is TGTGCCAGCAGCTCCTCGACTGGTAGAGATACGCAGTATTTT.

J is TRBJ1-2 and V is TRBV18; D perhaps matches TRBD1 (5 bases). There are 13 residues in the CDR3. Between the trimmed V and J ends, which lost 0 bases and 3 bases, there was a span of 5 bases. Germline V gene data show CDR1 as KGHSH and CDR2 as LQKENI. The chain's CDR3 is CASSPPGDYGYTF. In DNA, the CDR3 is TGTGCCAGCTCACCACCAGGGGACTATGGCTACACCTTC.

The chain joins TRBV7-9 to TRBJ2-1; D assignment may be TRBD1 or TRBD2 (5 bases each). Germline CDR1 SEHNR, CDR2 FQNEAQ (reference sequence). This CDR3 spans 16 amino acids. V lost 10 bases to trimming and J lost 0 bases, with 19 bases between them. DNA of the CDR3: TGTGCCACTAAGCCCGAGGGGTCAAGCTCCTACAATGAGCAGTTCTTC. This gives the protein CATKPEGSSSYNEQFF.

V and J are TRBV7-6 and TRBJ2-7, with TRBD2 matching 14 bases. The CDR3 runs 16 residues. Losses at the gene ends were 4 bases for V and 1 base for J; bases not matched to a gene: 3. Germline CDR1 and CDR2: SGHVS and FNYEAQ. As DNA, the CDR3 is TGTGCCAGCAGCTCCTGGACTAGCGGGAGGTCCTACGAGCAGTACTTC. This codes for CASSSWTSGRSYEQYF.

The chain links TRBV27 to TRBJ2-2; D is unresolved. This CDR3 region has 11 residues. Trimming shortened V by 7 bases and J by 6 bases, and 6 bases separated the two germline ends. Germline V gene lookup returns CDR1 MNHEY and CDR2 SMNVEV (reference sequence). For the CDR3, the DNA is TGTGCCAGCAATCTGGCCGGGGAGCTGTTTTTT. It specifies CASNLAGELFF.

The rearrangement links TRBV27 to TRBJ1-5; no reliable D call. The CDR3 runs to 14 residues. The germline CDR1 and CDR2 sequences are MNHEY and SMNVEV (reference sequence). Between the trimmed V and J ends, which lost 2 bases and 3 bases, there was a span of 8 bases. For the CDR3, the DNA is TGTGCCAGCAGTTTACTGTCAGCCAATCAGCCCCAGCATTTT. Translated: CASSLLSANQPQHF.

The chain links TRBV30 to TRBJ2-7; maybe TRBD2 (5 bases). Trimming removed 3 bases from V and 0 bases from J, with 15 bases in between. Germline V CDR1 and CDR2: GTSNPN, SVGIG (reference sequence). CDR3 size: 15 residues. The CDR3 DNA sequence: TGTGCCTGGAGCGGGGTAGAATTGAGCTCCTACGAGCAGTACTTC. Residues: CAWSGVELSSYEQYF.

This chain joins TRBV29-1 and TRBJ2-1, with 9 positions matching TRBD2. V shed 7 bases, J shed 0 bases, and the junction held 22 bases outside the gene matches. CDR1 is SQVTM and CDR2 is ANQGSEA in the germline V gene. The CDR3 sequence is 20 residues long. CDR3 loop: CSARGAGTSPTPSSYNEQFF. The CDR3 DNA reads TGCAGCGCGAGGGGGGCCGGGACTAGCCCGACTCCTAGCTCCTACAATGAGCAGTTCTTC.

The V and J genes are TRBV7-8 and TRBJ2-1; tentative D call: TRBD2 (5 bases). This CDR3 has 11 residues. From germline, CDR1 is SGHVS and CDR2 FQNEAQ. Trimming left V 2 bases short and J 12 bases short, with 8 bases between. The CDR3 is CASSLSSRQFF. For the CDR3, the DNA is TGTGCCAGCAGCTTATCTAGCCGGCAGTTCTTC.